This entry is about one TCR beta chain. This CDR3 spans 15 amino acids. The trim removed 4 bases at V and 3 bases at J, leaving 8 bases unmatched. From germline, CDR1 is SNHLY and CDR2 FYNNEI. Seattle patients were enrolled during active infection and followed longitudinally. Authors' methods: Amplification from reference gene primers served as the basis for estimated nucleated cell counts. Data came from immunoSEQ multiplex PCR; TCRdb stores just in-frame clones and leaves some out. That table supplies the V and J calls and clone size; D and trimming were determined from the DNA. The sample lists 250,000 to 350,000 clones; roughly 90% were seen once. The data derive from a study of blood T cell repertoires in COVID-19. Study as a whole: The origin of the acute and convalescent COVID-19 samples was the United States, Italy and Spain.

The sample was peripheral blood. The chain has TRBV2 and TRBJ2-7; 8 nucleotides align to TRBD1. This TCR came from a woman aged 25-40 years with COVID-19, enrolled during active disease. CDR3 protein: CASSAVRDRFYEQYF. For the CDR3, the DNA is TGTGCCAGCAGTGCCGTTCGGGACAGGTTCTACGAGCAGTACTTC.